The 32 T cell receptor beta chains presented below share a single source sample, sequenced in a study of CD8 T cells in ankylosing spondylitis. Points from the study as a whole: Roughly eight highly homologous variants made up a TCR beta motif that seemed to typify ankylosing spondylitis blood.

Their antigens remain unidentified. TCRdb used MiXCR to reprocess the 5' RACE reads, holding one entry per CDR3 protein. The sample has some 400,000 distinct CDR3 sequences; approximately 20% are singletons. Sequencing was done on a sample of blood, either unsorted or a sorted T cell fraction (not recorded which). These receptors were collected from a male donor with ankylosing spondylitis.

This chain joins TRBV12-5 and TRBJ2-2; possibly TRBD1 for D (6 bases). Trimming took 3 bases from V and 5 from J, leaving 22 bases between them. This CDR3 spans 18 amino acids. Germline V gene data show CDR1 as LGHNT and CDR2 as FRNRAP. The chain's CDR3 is CASGFTGTIIGSTGELFF. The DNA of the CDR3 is TGTGCTAGTGGTTTCACCGGGACAATCATTGGTTCGACCGGGGAGCTGTTTTTT.

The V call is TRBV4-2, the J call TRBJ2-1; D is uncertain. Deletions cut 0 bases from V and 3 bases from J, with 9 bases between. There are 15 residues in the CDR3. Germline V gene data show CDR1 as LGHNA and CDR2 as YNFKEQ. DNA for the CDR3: TGTGCCAGCAGCCAAGATTACTCAGACTACAATGAGCAGTTCTTC. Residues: CASSQDYSDYNEQFF.

CDR3 protein: CASSRGHQETQYF. CDR3 coding DNA: TGTGCCAGCAGCAGGGGACACCAAGAGACCCAGTACTTC. The V call is TRBV7-6, the J call TRBJ2-5; D tentatively reads TRBD1 or TRBD2 (5 bases each). Trimming took 5 bases from V and 0 from J, leaving 7 bases between them. Per the germline V gene, CDR1 is SGHVS and CDR2 is FNYEAQ. The CDR3 totals 13 residues. The variable domain in full, with the rest retrieved from reference TRBV7-6 and TRBJ2-5, is GAGVSQSPRYKVTKRGQDVALRCDPISGHVSLYWYRQALGQGPEFLTYFNYEAQQDKSGLPNDRFSAERPEGSISTLTIQRTEQRDSAMYRCASSRGHQETQYFGPGTRLLVL.

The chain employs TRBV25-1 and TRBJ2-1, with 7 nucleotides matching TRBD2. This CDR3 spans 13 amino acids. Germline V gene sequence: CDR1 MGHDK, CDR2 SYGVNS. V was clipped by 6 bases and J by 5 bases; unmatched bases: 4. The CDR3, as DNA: TGTGCCAGCAGCAGACGGGGGGACAATGAGCAGTTCTTC. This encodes CASSRRGDNEQFF.

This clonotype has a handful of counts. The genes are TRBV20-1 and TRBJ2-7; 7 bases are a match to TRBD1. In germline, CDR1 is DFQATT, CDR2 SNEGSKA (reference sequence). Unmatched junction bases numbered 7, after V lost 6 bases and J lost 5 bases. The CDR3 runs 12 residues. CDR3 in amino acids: CSARRGGDEQYF. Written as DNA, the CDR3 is TGCAGTGCCAGACGAGGGGGCGACGAGCAGTACTTC.

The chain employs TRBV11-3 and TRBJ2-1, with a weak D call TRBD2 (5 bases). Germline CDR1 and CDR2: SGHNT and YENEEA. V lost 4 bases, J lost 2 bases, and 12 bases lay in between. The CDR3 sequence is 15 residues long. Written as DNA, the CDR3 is TGTGCCAGCAGCTCACCAACTAGAACCTACAATGAGCAGTTCTTC. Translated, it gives CASSSPTRTYNEQFF.

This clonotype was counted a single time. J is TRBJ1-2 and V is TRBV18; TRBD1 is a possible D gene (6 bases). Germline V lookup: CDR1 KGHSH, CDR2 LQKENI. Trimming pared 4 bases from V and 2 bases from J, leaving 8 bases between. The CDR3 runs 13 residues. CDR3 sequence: CASSQDRNYGYTF. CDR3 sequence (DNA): TGTGCCAGCTCACAGGACAGAAACTATGGCTACACCTTC. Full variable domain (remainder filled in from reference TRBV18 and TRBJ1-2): NAGVMQNPRHLVRRRGQEARLRCSPMKGHSHVYWYRQLPEEGLKFMVYLQKENIIDESGMPKERFSAEFPKEGPSILRIQQVVRGDSAAYFCASSQDRNYGYTFGSGTRLTVV.

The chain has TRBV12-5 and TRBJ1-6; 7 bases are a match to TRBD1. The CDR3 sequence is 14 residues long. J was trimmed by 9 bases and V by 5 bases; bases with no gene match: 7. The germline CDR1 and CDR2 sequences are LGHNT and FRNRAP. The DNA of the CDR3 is TGTGCTAGTGGTCCCGGACAGGCCAGTTCACCCCTCCACTTT. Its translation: CASGPGQASSPLHF.

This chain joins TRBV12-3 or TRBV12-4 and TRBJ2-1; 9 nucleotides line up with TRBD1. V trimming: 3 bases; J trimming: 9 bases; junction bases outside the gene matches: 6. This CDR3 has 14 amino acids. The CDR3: CASSFRDRVIEQFF. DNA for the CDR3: TGTGCCAGCAGTTTCCGGGACAGGGTTATTGAGCAGTTCTTC.

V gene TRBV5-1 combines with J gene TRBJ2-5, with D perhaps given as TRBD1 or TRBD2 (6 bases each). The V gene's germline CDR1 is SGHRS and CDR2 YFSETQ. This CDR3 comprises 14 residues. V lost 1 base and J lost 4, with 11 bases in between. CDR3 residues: CASSLSGAGETQYF. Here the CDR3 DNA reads TGCGCCAGCAGCTTGTCGGGGGCTGGAGAGACCCAGTACTTC.

The CDR3 is CASSIVPGPQETQYF. The CDR3 nucleotides are TGTGCCAGTAGTATAGTACCGGGACCACAAGAGACCCAGTACTTC. The chain employs TRBV19 and TRBJ2-5; D possibly matches TRBD1 or TRBD2 (5 bases each). From germline, CDR1 is LNHDA and CDR2 SQIVND (reference sequence). Trimming pared 1 base from V and 2 bases from J, leaving 11 bases between. This CDR3 comprises 15 residues.

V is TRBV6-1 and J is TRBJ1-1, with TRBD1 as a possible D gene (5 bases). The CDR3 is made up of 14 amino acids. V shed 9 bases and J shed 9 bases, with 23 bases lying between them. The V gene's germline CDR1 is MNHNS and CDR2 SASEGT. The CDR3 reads CASTSRGPTAKAFF. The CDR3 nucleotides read TGTGCCAGTACGTCGAGGGGCCCCACGGCGAAAGCTTTCTTT.

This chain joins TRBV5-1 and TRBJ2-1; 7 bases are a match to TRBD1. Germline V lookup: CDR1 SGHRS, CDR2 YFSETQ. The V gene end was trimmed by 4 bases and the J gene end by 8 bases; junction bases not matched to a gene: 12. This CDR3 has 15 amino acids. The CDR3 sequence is CASSLQRGRVYEQFF. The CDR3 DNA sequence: TGCGCCAGCAGCCTCCAGAGGGGGCGCGTCTATGAGCAGTTCTTC.

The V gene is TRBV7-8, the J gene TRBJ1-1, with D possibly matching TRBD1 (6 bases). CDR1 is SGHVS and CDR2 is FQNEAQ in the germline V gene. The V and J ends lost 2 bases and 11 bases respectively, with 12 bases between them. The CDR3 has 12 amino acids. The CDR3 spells CASSLRTADAFF. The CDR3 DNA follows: TGTGCCAGCAGCTTAAGGACAGCCGACGCTTTCTTT. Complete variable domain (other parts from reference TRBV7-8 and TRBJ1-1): GAGVSQSPRYKVAKRGQDVALRCDPISGHVSLFWYQQALGQGPEFLTYFQNEAQLDKSGLPSDRFFAERPEGSVSTLKIQRTQQEDSAVYLCASSLRTADAFFGQGTRLTVV.

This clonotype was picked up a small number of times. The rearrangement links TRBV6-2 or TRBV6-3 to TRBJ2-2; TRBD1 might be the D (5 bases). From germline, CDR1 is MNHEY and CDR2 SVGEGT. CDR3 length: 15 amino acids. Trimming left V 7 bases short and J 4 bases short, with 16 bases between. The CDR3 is CASNSGHHLTGELFF. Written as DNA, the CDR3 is TGTGCCAGCAACTCAGGACACCACCTCACCGGGGAGCTGTTTTTT.

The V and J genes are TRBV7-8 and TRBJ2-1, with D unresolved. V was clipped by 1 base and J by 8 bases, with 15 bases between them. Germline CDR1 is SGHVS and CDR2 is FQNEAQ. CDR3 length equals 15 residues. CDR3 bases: TGTGCCAGCAGCTTAGTTCTGGCGGCGTCGGATGAGCAGTTCTTC. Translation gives CASSLVLAASDEQFF.

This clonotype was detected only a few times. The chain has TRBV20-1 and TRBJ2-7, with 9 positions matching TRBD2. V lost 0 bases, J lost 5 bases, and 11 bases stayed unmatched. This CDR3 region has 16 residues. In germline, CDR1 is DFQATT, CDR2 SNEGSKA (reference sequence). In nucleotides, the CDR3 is TGCAGTGCTAGAGATAACGGGGCGGGAGGGCCCGACGAGCAGTACTTC. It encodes CSARDNGAGGPDEQYF.

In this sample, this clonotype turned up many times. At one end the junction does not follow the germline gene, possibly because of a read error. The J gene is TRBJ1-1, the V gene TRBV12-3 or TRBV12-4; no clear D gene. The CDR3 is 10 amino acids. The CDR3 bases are TGTGCCAGCAGTTTAGGATCCCAGGTCTTT. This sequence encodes CASSLGSQVF.

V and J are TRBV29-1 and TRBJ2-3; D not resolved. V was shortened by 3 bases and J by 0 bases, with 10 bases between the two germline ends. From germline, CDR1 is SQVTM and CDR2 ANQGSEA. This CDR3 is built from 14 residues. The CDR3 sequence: CSVEGTRSTDTQYF. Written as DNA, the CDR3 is TGCAGCGTTGAGGGTACGCGTAGCACAGATACGCAGTATTTT.

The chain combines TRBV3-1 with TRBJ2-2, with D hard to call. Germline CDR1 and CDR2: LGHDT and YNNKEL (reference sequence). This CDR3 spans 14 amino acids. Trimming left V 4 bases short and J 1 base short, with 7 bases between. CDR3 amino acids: CASSPPQNTGELFF. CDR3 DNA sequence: TGTGCCAGCAGCCCCCCACAGAACACCGGGGAGCTGTTTTTT.

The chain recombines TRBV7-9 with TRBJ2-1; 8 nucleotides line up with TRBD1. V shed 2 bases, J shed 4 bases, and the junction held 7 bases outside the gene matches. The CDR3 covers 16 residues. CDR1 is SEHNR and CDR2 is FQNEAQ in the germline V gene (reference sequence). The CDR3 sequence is CASSLNRGTGYNEQFF. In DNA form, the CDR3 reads TGTGCCAGCAGCTTAAATCGAGGGACAGGATACAATGAGCAGTTCTTC.

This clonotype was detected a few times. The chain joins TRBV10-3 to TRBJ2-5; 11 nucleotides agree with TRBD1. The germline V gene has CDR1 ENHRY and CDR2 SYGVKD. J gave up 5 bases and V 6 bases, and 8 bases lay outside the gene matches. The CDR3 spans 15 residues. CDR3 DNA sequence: TGTGCCATCAGACCGGGACAGGGGGAAGGGGAGACCCAGTACTTC. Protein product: CAIRPGQGEGETQYF.

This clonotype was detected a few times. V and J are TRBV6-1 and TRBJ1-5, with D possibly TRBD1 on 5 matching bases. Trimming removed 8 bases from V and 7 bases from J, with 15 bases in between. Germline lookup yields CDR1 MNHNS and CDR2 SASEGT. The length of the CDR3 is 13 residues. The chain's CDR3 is CASQGRGWQPQHF. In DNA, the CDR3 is TGTGCCAGCCAGGGTAGGGGTTGGCAGCCCCAGCATTTT.

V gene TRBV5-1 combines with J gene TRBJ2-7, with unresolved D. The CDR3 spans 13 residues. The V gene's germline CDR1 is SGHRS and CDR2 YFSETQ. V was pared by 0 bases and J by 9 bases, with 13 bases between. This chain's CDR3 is CASSLGPIRGQYF. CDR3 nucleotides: TGCGCCAGCAGCTTGGGGCCAATACGTGGGCAGTACTTC.

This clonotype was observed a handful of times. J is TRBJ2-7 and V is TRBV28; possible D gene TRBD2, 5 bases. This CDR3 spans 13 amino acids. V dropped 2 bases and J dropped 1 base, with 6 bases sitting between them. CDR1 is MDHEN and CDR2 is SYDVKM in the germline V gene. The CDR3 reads CASSLPGSYEQYF. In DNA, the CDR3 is TGTGCCAGCAGTTTACCGGGATCCTACGAGCAGTACTTC. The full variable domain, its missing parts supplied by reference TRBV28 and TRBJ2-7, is DVKVTQSSRYLVKRTGEKVFLECVQDMDHENMFWYRQDPGLGLRLIYFSYDVKMKEKGDIPEGYSVSREKKERFSLILESASTNQTSMYLCASSLPGSYEQYFGPGTRLTVT.

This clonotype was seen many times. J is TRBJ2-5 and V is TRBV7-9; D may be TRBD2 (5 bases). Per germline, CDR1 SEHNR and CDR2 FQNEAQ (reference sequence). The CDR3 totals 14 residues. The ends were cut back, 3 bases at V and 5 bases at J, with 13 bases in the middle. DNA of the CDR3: TGTGCCAGCAGCTTGGCGAGGGCCGGGGAGACCCAGTACTTC. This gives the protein CASSLARAGETQYF.

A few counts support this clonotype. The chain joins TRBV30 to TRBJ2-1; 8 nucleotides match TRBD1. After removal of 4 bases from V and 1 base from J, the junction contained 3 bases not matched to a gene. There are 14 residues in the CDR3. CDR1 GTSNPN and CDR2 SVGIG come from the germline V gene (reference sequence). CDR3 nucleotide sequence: TGTGCCTGGAAACAGGGGGATTCCTACAATGAGCAGTTCTTC. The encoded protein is CAWKQGDSYNEQFF.

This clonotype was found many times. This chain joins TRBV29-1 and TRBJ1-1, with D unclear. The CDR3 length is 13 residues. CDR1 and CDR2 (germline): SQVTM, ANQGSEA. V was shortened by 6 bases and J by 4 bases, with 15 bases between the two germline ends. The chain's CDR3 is CSVARQGGTEAFF. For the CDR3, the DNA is TGCAGCGTCGCTCGCCAAGGCGGCACTGAAGCTTTCTTT.

CDR3 sequence (DNA): TGCAGTGCTGCACCAGGACTAGCGGGAGGCATAGCCAAAAACATTCAGTACTTC. Translated, it gives CSAAPGLAGGIAKNIQYF. This sequence joins TRBV20-1 and TRBJ2-4; TRBD2 aligns across 14 bases. The CDR3 contains 18 residues. Germline-derived CDR1 and CDR2 are DFQATT and SNEGSKA (reference sequence). After removal of 5 bases from V and 0 bases from J, the junction contained 9 bases not matched to a gene.

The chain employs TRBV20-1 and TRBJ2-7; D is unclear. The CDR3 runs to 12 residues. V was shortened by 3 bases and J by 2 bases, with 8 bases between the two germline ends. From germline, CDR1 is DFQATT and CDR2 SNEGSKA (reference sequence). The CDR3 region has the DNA TGCAGTGCTAGGGGATCCGCCTACGAGCAGTACTTC. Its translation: CSARGSAYEQYF.

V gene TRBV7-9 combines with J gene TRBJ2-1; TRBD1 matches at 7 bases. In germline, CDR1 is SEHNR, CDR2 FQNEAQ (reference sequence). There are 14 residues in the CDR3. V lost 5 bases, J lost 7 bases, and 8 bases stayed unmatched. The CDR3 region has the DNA TGTGCCAGCAGCCGAAGTCAGGGGGTGAATGAGCAGTTCTTC. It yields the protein CASSRSQGVNEQFF.

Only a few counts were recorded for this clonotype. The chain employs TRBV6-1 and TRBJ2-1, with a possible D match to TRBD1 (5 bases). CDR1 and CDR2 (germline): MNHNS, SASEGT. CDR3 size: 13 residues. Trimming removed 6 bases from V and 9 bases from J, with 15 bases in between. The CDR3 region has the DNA TGTGCCAGCAGGGCAACAGGTTCCGGTGAGCAGTTCTTC. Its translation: CASRATGSGEQFF.